A few counts support the clone carrying this T cell receptor beta chain. Its cognate antigen is unknown. This entry is derived from a study of vaccination and CD4 T cells after COVID-19. The Oncomine TCR Beta short-read assay was applied to DNA of cultured CD4+ T cells. Genomic DNA from cultured CD4+ T cells was extracted. TCRdb analysed the PCR reads with MiXCR anew, one entry per CDR3 protein. There are around 16,000 distinct CDR3 sequences in the sample; less than 60% occur only once, and around 7% lies in the top ten. The V and J ends lost 2 bases and 8 bases, in that order; junction bases with no gene match: 8. Germline CDR1 LGHNA, CDR2 YNFKEQ. This CDR3 has 17 amino acids. Treatment defined: approximately 10-day PBMC culture with coronavirus spike peptide pools or control peptides (ViraFEST assay). Peptide-pool expansion of antigen-specific T cells preceded TCR sequencing in ViraFEST.

Sequences were obtained from CD4+ T cells from blood, cultured in vitro. This sequence joins TRBV4-2 and TRBJ2-1; 14 bases line up with TRBD2. This receptor was identified in a human donor who had recovered from COVID-19. The CDR3 sequence: CASSQRGTSGSSYEQFF. CDR3 DNA sequence: TGTGCCAGCAGCCAACGGGGGACTAGCGGGAGTAGCTATGAGCAGTTCTTC.